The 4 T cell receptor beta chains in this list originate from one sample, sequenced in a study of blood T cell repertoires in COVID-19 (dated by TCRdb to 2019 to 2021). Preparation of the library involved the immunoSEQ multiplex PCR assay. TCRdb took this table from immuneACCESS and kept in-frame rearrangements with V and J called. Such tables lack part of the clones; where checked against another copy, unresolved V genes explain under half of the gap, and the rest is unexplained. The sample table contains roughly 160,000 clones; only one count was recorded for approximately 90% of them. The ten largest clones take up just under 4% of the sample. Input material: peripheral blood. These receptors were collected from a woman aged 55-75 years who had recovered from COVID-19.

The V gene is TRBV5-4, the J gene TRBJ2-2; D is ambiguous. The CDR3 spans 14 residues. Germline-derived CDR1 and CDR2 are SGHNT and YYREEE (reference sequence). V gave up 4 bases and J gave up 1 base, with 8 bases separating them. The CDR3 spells CASSADMNTGELFF. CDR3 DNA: TGTGCCAGCAGCGCCGACATGAACACCGGGGAGCTGTTTTTT.

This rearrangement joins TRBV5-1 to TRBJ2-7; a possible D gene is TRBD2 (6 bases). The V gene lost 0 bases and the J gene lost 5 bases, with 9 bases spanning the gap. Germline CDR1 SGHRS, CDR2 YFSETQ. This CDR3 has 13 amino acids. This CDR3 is CASSLAGGNEQYF. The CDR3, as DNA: TGCGCCAGCAGCTTGGCCGGAGGGAACGAGCAGTACTTC.

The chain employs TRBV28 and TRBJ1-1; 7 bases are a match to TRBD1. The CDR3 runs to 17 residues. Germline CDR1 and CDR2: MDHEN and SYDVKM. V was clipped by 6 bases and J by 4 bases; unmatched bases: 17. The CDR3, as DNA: TGTGCCAGCAGCACGACAGGGTTCGGCCTCCGTGCCACTGAAGCTTTCTTT. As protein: CASSTTGFGLRATEAFF.

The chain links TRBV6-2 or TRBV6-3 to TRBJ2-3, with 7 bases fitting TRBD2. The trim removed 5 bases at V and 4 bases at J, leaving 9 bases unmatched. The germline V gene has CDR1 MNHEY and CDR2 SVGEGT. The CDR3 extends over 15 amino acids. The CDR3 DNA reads TGTGCCAGCAGTCTCGGACTAGGAGGGGCAGATACGCAGTATTTT. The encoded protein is CASSLGLGGADTQYF.